The 4 T cell receptor beta chains presented below share a single source sample, sequenced in a study of blood T cell repertoires in COVID-19. Clones were sequenced by immunoSEQ multiplex PCR, and TCRdb holds only the in-frame ones, with some missing. The sample has 200,000 or so clones, about 80% seen once. The sequenced material came from peripheral blood. The receptors derive from a human donor with acute or convalescent COVID-19. The donor label of this sample is uncertain.

The chain uses TRBV19 and TRBJ1-2; no clear D gene. V lost 5 bases and J 3 bases, leaving 7 bases between the germline ends. This CDR3 contains 12 residues. Looked up from germline, CDR1 is LNHDA and CDR2 is SQIVND (reference sequence). The CDR3 DNA is TGTGCCAGTAGTTACGGGGACTATGGCTACACCTTC. This codes for CASSYGDYGYTF.

The chain couples TRBV9 to TRBJ2-5; 9 nucleotides line up with TRBD1. The ends lost 2 bases at V and 4 bases at J; junction bases unmatched: 6. There are 15 residues in the CDR3. Per germline, CDR1 SGDLS and CDR2 YYNGEE. The CDR3 DNA sequence: TGTGCCAGCAGCGTCGGGGACAGGGCATCAGAGACCCAGTACTTC. Translated, it gives CASSVGDRASETQYF.

The genes are TRBV7-9 and TRBJ1-4; D is ambiguous. The CDR3 has 15 residues. Trimming removed 2 bases from V and 8 bases from J, with 15 bases in between. Germline values: CDR1 SEHNR, CDR2 FQNEAQ (reference sequence). The CDR3 nucleotides read TGTGCCAGCAGCTTATCCCTAGCGAGGGAGGAAAAACTGTTTTTT. It yields the protein CASSLSLAREEKLFF.

This chain joins TRBV5-1 and TRBJ2-1; D unresolved. The CDR3 has 15 amino acids. The germline V gene has CDR1 SGHRS and CDR2 YFSETQ. Trimming pared 4 bases from V and 5 bases from J, leaving 16 bases between. CDR3 region: CASSAQGNSNNEQFF. CDR3 coding DNA: TGCGCCAGCAGCGCTCAAGGCAATAGCAACAATGAGCAGTTCTTC.